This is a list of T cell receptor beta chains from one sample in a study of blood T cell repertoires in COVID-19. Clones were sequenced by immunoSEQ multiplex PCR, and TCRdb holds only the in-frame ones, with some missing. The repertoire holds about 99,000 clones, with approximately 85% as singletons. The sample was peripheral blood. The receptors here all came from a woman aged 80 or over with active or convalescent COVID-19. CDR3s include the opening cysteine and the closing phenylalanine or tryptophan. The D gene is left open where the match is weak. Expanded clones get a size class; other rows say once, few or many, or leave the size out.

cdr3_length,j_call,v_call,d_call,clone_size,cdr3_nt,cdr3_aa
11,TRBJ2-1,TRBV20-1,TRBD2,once,TGCAGTGCTACTAGCGGGAATGAGCAGTTCTTC,CSATSGNEQFF
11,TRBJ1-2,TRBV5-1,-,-,TGCGCCAGCGCCGACCAGGGGGGCTACACCTTC,CASADQGGYTF
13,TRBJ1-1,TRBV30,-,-,TGTGCCTGGACAGGGGATTTTGACACTGAAGCTTTCTTT,CAWTGDFDTEAFF
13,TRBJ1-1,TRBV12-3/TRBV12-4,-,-,TGTGCCAGCAGCGGACAGATGAACACTGAAGCTTTCTTT,CASSGQMNTEAFF
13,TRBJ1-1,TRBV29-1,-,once,TGCAGCGTTGAAGTCATACAGGGAGCTGAAGCTTTCTTT,CSVEVIQGAEAFF
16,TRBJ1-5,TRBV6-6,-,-,TGTGCCAGCAGAGGAGGGGCCGGATCAAGCAATCAGCCCCAGCATTTT,CASRGGAGSSNQPQHF
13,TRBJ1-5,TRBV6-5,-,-,TGTGCCAGCAGTTCAGGGGACAATCAGCCCCAGCATTTT,CASSSGDNQPQHF
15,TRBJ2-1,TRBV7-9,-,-,TGTGCCAGCAGCTCCTGGGACTTCTCTTACAATGAGCAGTTCTTC,CASSSWDFSYNEQFF
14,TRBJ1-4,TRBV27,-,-,TGTGCCAGCAGGATAAATGGAGGGGTTGAAAAACTGTTTTTT,CASRINGGVEKLFF
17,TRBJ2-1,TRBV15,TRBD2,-,TGTGCCACCAGTCCCGCGGCTAGCGGCAATTCCTACAATGAGCAGTTCTTC,CATSPAASGNSYNEQFF
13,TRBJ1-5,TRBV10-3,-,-,TGTGCCATCAGTGCCAGGGGAGATCAGCCCCAGCATTTT,CAISARGDQPQHF
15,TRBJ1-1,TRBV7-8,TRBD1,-,TGTGCCAGCAGCCCCGAGGACAGGGGGCATACTGAAGCTTTCTTT,CASSPEDRGHTEAFF
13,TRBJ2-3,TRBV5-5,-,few,TGTGCCAGCAGCTTGACTTACACAGATACGCAGTATTTT,CASSLTYTDTQYF
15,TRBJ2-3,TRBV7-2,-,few,TGTGCCTCCCTTTCTTTGGGGAGAAGCACAGATACGCAGTATTTT,CASLSLGRSTDTQYF
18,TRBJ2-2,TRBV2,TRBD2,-,TGTGCCAGCAGTGAAAGGGTACCGGGACTAAGGAACACCGGGGAGCTGTTTTTT,CASSERVPGLRNTGELFF
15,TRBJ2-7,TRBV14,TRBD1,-,TGTGCCAGCAGCCGGACCGGGACAGGGCATAGCGCGGAGTACTTC,CASSRTGTGHSAEYF
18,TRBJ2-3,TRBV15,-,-,TGTGCCACCAGCAGAGATCCTATGACAGGCGCCGTCACAGATACGCAGTATTTT,CATSRDPMTGAVTDTQYF